The sequence of this T cell receptor (beta chain) was determined in a study of response to subunit inactivated influenza vaccine. Regarding the study as a whole: The authors offered the suggestion that each seasonal influenza vaccination recruits few new T cells.

Worth noting for this clonotype: Its antigen is currently unknown.

TCRdb re-called the RT-PCR reads with MiXCR, one entry per CDR3 protein. The sample contains 710,000 or so distinct CDR3 sequences, 15% to 17% of which appear only once. This CDR3 is built from 15 residues. Trimming took 6 bases from V and 7 from J; bases not matched to a gene: 7. The sequencing used PBMCs from blood, collected less than 13 days after vaccination. The rearrangement uses TRBV12-3 or TRBV12-4 and TRBJ2-5; TRBD2 aligns across 14 bases. This clonotype originated in a middle-aged man who received an inactivated influenza vaccine. The CDR3 loop is CASRATSGGEGTQYF. The CDR3 DNA follows: TGTGCCAGCAGGGCGACTAGCGGGGGGGAGGGGACCCAGTACTTC.